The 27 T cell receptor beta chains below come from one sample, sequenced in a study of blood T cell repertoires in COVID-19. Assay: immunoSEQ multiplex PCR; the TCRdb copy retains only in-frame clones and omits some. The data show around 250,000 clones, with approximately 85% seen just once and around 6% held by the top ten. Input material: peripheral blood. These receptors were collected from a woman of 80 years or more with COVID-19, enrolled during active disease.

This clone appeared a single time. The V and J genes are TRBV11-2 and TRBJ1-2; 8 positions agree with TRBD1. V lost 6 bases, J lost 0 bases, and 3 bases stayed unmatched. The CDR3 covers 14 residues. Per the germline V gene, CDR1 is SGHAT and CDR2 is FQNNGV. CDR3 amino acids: CASSPDRANYGYTF. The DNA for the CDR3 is TGTGCCAGCAGTCCGGACAGGGCTAACTATGGCTACACCTTC. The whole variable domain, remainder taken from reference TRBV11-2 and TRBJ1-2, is EAGVAQSPRYKIIEKRQSVAFWCNPISGHATLYWYQQILGQGPKLLIQFQNNGVVDDSQLPKDRFSAERLKGVDSTLKIQPAKLEDSAVYLCASSPDRANYGYTFGSGTRLTVV.

CDR3 nucleotide sequence: TGTGCCAGTAGTATCAGGCAGGCAGGGAACACCGGGGAGCTGTTTTTT. Translation: CASSIRQAGNTGELFF. The rearrangement links TRBV19 to TRBJ2-2; D uncertain. This CDR3 spans 16 amino acids. CDR1 LNHDA and CDR2 SQIVND come from the germline V gene (reference sequence). V was trimmed by 3 bases and J by 1 base, leaving 12 bases between them.

The CDR3 here is CASSRDFDTGELFF. The DNA for the CDR3 is TGTGCCAGCAGCCGGGACTTCGACACCGGGGAGCTGTTTTTT. The chain recombines TRBV6-4 with TRBJ2-2, with D possibly TRBD2 on 6 matching bases. Germline V lookup: CDR1 MRHNA, CDR2 SNTAGT. The CDR3 is 14 residues long. V was shortened by 6 bases and J by 3 bases, with 11 bases between the two germline ends.

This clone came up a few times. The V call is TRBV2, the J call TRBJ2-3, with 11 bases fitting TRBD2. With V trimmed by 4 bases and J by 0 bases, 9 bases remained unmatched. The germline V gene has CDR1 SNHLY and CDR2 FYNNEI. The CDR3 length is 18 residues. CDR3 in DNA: TGTGCCAGCAGTGTGATGCTAGCGGGGGGCTTTAGCACAGATACGCAGTATTTT. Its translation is CASSVMLAGGFSTDTQYF. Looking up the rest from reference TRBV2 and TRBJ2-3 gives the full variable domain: EPEVTQTPSHQVTQMGQEVILRCVPISNHLYFYWYRQILGQKVEFLVSFYNNEISEKSEIFDDQFSVERPDGSNFTLKIRSTKLEDSAMYFCASSVMLAGGFSTDTQYFGPGTRLTVL.

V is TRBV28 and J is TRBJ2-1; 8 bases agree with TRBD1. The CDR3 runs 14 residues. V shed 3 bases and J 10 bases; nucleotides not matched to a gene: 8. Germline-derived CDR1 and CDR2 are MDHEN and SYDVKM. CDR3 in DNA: TGTGCCAGCAGTTTTACAGGGGGTTCGAGGGAGCAGTTCTTC. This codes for CASSFTGGSREQFF.

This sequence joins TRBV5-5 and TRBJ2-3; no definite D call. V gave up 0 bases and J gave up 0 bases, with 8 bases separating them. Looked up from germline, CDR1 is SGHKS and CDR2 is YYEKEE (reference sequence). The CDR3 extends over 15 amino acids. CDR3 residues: CASSLGVTSTDTQYF. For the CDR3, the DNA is TGTGCCAGCAGCTTGGGTGTCACTAGCACAGATACGCAGTATTTT. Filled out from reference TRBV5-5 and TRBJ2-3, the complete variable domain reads DAGVTQSPTHLIKTRGQQVTLRCSPISGHKSVSWYQQVLGQGPQFIFQYYEKEERGRGNFPDRFSARQFPNYSSELNVNALLLGDSALYLCASSLGVTSTDTQYFGPGTRLTVL.

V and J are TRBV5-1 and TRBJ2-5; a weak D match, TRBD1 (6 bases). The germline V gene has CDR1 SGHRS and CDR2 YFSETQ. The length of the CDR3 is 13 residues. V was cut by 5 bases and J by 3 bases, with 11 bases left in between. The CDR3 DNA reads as TGCGCCAGCAGGGCCACAGGGAAAGAGACCCAGTACTTC. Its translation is CASRATGKETQYF.

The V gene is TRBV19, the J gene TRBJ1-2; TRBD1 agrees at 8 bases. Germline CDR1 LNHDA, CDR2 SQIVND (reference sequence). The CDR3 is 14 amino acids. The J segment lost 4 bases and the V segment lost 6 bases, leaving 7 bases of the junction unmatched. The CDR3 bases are TGTGCCAGTAGCTTCAGGACAGGGAGCTATGGCTACACCTTC. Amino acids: CASSFRTGSYGYTF.

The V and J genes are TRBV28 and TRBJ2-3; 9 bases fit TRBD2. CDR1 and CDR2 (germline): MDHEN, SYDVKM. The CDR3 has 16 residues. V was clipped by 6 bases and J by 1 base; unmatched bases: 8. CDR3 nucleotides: TGTGCCAGCAGCTCCGCGGCTAGCGGGGGCACAGATACGCAGTATTTT. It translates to CASSSAASGGTDTQYF.

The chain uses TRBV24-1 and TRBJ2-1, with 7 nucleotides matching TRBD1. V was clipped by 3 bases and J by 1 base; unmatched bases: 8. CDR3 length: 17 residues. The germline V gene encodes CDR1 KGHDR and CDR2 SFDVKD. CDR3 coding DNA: TGTGCCACCAGTGATCTAGGGGGCGCAAGTTCCTACAATGAGCAGTTCTTC. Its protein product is CATSDLGGASSYNEQFF.

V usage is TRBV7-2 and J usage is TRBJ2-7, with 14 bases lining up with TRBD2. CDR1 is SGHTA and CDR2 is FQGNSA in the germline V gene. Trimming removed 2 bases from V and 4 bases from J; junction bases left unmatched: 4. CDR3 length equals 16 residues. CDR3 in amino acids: CASSLLTSGRAYEQYF. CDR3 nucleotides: TGTGCCAGCAGCTTATTGACTAGCGGGAGGGCGTACGAGCAGTACTTC.

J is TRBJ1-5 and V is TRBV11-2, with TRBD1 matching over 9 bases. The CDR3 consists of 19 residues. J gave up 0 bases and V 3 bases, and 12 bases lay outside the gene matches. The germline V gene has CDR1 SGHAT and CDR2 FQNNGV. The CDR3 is CASSLGRTGVRVSNQPQHF. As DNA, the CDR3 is TGTGCCAGCAGCTTGGGGCGGACAGGGGTTAGGGTTAGCAATCAGCCCCAGCATTTT.

In nucleotides, the CDR3 is TGTGCCAGCAGATCAGGGGGCGGTGAAGCTTTCTTT. This translates into CASRSGGGEAFF. The chain is built from TRBV6-6 and TRBJ1-1; 8 bases align to TRBD1. CDR1 is MNHNY, CDR2 SVGAGI, per germline (reference sequence). The length of the CDR3 is 12 residues. Losses at the gene ends were 6 bases for V and 7 bases for J; bases not matched to a gene: 4.

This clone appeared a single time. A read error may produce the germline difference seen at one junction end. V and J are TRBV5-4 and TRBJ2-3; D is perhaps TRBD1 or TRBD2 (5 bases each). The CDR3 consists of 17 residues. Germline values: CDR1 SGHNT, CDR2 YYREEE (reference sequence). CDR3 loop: CASSLGPSERSTDTQYF. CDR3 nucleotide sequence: TGTGCCAGCAGTTTGGGACCCTCGGAGAGAAGCACAGATACGCAGTATTTT.

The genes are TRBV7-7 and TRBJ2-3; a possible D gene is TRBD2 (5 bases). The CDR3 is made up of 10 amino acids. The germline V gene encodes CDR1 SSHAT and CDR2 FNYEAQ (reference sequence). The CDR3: CAPGSDTQYF. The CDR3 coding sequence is TGTGCTCCGGGGTCGGATACGCAGTATTTT. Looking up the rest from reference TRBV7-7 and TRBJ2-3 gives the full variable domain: GAGVSQSPRYKVTKRGQDVTLRCDPISSHATLYWYQQALGQGPEFLTYFNYEAQPDKSGLPSDRFSAERPEGSISTLTIQRTEQRDSAMYRCAPGSDTQYFGPGTRLTVL.

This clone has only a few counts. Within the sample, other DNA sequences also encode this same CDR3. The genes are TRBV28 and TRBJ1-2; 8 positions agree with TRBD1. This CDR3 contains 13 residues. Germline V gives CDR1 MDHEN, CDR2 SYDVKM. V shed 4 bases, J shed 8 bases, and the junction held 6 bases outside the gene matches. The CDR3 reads CASSSGQGQGYTF. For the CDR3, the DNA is TGTGCCAGCAGTTCTGGACAGGGACAGGGCTACACCTTC.

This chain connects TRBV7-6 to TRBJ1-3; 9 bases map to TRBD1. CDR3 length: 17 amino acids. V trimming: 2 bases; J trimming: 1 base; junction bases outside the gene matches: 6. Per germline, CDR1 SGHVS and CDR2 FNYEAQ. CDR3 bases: TGTGCCAGCAGCTTAACGACGGGGACAGGGTCTGGAAACACCATATATTTT. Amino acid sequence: CASSLTTGTGSGNTIYF.

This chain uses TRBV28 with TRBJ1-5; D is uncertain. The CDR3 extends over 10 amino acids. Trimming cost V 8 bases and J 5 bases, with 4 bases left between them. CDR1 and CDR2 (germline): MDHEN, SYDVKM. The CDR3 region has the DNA TGTGCCAGCTCGGATCAGCCCCAGCATTTT. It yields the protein CASSDQPQHF.

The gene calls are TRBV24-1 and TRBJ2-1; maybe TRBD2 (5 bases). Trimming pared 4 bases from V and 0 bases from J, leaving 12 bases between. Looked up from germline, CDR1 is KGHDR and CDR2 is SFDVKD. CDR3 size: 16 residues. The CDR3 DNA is TGTGCCACCAGTGACCCGCGGAGGAGCTCCTACAATGAGCAGTTCTTC. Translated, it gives CATSDPRRSSYNEQFF.

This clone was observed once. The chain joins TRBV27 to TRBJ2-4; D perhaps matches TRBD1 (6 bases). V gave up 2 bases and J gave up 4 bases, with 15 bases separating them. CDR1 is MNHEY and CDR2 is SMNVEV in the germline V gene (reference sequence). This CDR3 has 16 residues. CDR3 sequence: CASSLRPGQGKNIQYF. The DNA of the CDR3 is TGTGCCAGCAGTTTAAGGCCAGGTCAGGGGAAAAACATTCAGTACTTC.

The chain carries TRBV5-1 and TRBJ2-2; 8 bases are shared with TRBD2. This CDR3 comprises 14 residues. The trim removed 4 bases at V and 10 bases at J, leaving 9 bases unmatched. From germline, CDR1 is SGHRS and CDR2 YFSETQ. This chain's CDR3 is CASSPGTRNVELFF. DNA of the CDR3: TGCGCCAGCAGCCCCGGGACTAGGAATGTGGAGCTGTTTTTT.

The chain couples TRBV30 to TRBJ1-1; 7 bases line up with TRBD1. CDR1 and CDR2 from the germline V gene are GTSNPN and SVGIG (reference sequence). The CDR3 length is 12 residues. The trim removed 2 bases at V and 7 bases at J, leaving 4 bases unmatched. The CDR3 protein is CAWSLRDSEAFF. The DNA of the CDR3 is TGTGCCTGGAGTCTCCGGGACAGTGAAGCTTTCTTT.

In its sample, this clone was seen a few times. The CDR3 nucleotides are TGTGCCAGCAGCTCTAATAGACGTCAAAACAGGCAAGAGACCCAGTACTTC. Translation: CASSSNRRQNRQETQYF. The chain carries TRBV11-2 and TRBJ2-5, with D perhaps TRBD1 (5 bases). V was cut by 4 bases and J by 2 bases, with 20 bases left in between. There are 17 residues in the CDR3. Germline V gene lookup returns CDR1 SGHAT and CDR2 FQNNGV.

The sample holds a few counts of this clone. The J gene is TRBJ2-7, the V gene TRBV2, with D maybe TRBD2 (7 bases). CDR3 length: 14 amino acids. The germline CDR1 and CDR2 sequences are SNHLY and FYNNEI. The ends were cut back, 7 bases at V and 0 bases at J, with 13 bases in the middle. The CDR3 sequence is CASMREGVSYEQYV. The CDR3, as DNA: TGTGCCAGCATGAGGGAGGGGGTCTCCTACGAGCAGTACGTC.

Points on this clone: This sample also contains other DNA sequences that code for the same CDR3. As DNA, the CDR3 is TGCAGCGTCTTACAGTCCTCTGGAAACACCATATATTTT. It yields the protein CSVLQSSGNTIYF. This chain uses TRBV29-1 with TRBJ1-3; D is unresolved. CDR1 is SQVTM, CDR2 ANQGSEA, per germline. CDR3 length: 13 amino acids. Trimming took 6 bases from V and 0 from J, leaving 9 bases between them.

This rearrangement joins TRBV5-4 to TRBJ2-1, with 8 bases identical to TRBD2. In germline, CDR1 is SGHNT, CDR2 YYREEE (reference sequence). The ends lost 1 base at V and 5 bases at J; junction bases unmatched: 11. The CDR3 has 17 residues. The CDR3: CASSLPPGRGAHNEQFF. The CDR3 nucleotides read TGTGCCAGCAGCTTGCCTCCGGGGCGGGGGGCCCACAATGAGCAGTTCTTC. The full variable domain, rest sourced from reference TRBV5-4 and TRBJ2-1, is ETGVTQSPTHLIKTRGQQVTLRCSSQSGHNTVSWYQQALGQGPQFIFQYYREEENGRGNFPPRFSGLQFPNYSSELNVNALELDDSALYLCASSLPPGRGAHNEQFFGPGTRLTVL.

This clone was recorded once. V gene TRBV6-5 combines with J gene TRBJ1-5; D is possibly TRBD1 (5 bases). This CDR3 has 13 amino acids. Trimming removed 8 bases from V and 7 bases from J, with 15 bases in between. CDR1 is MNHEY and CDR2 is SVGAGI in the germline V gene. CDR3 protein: CASVDITSQPQHF. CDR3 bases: TGTGCCAGCGTGGACATCACTTCCCAGCCCCAGCATTTT.